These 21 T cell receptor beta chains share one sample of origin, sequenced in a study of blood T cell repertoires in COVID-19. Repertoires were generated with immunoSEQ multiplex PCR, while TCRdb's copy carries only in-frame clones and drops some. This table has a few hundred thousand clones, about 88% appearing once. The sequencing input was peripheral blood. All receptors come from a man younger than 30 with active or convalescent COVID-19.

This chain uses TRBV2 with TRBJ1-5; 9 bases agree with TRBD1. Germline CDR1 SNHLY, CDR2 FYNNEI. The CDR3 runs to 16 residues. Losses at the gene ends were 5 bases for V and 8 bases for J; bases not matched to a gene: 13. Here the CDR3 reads CASSSSLTGGYKPQHF. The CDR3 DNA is TGTGCCAGCAGTTCTTCTCTAACAGGGGGCTATAAGCCCCAGCATTTT.

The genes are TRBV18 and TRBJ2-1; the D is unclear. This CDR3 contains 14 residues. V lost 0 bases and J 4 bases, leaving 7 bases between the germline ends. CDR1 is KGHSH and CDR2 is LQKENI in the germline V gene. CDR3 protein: CASSPPVQYNEQFF. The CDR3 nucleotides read TGTGCCAGCTCACCACCGGTACAATACAATGAGCAGTTCTTC.

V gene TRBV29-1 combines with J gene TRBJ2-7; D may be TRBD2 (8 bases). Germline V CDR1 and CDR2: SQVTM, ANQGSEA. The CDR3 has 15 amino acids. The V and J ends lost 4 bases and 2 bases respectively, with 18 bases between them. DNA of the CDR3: TGCAGCGTTGTAGGGGGACTAGACAGGGCCTACGAGCAGTACTTC. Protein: CSVVGGLDRAYEQYF.

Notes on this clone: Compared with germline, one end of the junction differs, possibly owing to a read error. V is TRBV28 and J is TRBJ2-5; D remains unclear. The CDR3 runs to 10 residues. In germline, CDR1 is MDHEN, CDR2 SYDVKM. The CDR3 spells CASSGQVMNF. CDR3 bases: TGTGCCAGCAGTGGGCAGGTCATGAACTTC.

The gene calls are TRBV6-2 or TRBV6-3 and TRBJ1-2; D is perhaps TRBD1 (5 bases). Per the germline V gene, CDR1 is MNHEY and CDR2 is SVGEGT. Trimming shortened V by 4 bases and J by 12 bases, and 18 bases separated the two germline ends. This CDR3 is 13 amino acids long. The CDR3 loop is CASSFSGSFSDTF. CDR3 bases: TGTGCCAGCAGTTTCTCAGGGTCGTTTAGCGACACCTTC.

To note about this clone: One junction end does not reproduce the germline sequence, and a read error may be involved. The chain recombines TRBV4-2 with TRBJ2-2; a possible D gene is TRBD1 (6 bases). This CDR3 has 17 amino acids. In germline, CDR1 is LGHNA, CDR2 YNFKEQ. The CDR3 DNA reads TGTGCCAGCACCCAACAAGGGGGTGGGCCACACACCGGGGAGCTGTTTTTT. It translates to CASTQQGGGPHTGELFF.

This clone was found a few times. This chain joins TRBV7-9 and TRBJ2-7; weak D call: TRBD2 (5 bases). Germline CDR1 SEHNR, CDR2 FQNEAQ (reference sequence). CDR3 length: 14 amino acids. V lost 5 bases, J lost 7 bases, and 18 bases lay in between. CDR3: CASSPTHNPGEQYF. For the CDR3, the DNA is TGTGCCAGCAGCCCTACCCATAATCCGGGGGAGCAGTACTTC.

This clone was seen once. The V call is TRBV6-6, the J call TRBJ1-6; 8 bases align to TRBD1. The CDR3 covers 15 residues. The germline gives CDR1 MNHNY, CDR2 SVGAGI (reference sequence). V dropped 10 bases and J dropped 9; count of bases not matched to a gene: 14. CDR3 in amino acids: CATTLDRGGGSPLHF. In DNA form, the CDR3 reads TGTGCCACCACACTAGACAGGGGCGGTGGTTCACCCCTCCACTTT.

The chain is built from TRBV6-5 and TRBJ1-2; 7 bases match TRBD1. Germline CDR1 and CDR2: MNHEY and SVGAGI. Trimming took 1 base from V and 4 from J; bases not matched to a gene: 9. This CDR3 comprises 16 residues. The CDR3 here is CASSYFSSGQIYGYTF. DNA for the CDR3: TGTGCCAGCAGTTACTTCTCATCGGGACAGATCTATGGCTACACCTTC.

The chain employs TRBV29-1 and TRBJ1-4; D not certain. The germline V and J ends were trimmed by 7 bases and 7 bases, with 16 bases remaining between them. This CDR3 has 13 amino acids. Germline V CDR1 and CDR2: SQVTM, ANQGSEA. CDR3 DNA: TGCAGCGCCATGGTCCCCGGACTTGAAAAACTGTTTTTT. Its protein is CSAMVPGLEKLFF.

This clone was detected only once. CDR3 residues: CATSDLSPGQGPLLNTGELFF. CDR3 sequence (DNA): TGTGCCACCAGTGATTTATCCCCCGGACAGGGTCCCCTATTGAACACCGGGGAGCTGTTTTTT. The V and J genes are TRBV24-1 and TRBJ2-2; 8 bases line up with TRBD1. CDR1 is KGHDR and CDR2 is SFDVKD in the germline V gene. V shed 1 base, J shed 1 base, and the junction held 16 bases outside the gene matches. This CDR3 has 21 amino acids.

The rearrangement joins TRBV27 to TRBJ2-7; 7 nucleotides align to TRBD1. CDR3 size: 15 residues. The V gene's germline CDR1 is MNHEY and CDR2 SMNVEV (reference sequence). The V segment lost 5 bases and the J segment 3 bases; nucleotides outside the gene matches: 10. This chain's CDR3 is CASSPRQGKYYEQYF. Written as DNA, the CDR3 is TGTGCCAGCAGTCCCAGACAGGGTAAATACTACGAGCAGTACTTC.

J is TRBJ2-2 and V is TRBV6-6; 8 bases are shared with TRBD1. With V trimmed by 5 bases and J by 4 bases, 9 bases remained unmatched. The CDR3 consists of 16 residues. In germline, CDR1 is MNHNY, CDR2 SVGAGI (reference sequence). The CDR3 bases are TGTGCCAGCAGTCGATCGACAGGGGCTAGCACCGGGGAGCTGTTTTTT. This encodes CASSRSTGASTGELFF.

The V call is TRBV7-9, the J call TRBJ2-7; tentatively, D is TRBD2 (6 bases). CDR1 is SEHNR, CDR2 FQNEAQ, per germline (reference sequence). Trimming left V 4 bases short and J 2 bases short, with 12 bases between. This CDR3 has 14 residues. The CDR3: CASSSARGPYEQYF. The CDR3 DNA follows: TGTGCCAGCAGCTCCGCGCGGGGACCCTACGAGCAGTACTTC.

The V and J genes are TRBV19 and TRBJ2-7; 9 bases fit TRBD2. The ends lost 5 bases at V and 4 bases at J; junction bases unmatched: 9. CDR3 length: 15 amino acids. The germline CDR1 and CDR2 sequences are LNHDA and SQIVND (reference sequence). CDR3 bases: TGTGCCAGTAGTGGAGCGGGAGGATTGGAATACGAGCAGTACTTC. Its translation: CASSGAGGLEYEQYF.

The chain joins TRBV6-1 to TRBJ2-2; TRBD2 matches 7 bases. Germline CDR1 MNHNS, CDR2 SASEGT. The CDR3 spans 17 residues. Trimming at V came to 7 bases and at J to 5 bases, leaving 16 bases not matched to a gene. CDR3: CASTGAARRELTGELFF. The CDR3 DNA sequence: TGTGCCAGCACTGGAGCGGCAAGGCGGGAGCTTACCGGGGAGCTGTTTTTT.

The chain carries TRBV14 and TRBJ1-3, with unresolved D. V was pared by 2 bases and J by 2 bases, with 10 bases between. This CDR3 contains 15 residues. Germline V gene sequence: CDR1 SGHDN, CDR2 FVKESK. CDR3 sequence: CASSQWTGPGNTIYF. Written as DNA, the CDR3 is TGTGCCAGCAGCCAATGGACTGGTCCTGGAAACACCATATATTTT. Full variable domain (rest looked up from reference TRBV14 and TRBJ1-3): EAGVTQFPSHSVIEKGQTVTLRCDPISGHDNLYWYRRVMGKEIKFLLHFVKESKQDESGMPNNRFLAERTGGTYSTLKVQPAELEDSGVYFCASSQWTGPGNTIYFGEGSWLTVV.

CDR3 nucleotide sequence: TGTGCCAGCTCTTGGGGACAGGGTAGCAATCAGCCCCAGCATTTT. The encoded protein is CASSWGQGSNQPQHF. V is TRBV18 and J is TRBJ1-5; TRBD1 matches 9 bases. Germline V CDR1 and CDR2: KGHSH, LQKENI. This CDR3 comprises 15 residues. V lost 6 bases and J lost 0; bases outside the gene matches: 3. The whole variable domain, filled in from reference TRBV18 and TRBJ1-5, reads NAGVMQNPRHLVRRRGQEARLRCSPMKGHSHVYWYRQLPEEGLKFMVYLQKENIIDESGMPKERFSAEFPKEGPSILRIQQVVRGDSAAYFCASSWGQGSNQPQHFGDGTRLSIL.

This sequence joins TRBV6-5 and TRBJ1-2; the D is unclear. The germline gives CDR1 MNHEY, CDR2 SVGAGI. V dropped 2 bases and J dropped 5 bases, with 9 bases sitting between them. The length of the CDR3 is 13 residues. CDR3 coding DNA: TGTGCCAGCAGTTACGAGTCGGGATATGGCTACACCTTC. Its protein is CASSYESGYGYTF.

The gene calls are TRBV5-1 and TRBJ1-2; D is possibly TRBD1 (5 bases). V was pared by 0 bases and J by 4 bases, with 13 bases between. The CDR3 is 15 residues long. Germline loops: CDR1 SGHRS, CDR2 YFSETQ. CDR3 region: CASSLADTRGYGYTF. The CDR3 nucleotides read TGCGCCAGCAGCTTGGCGGACACACGAGGCTATGGCTACACCTTC.

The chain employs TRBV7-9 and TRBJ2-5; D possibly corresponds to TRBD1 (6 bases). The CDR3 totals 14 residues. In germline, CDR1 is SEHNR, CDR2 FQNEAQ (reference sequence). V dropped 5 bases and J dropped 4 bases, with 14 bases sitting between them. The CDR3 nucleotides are TGTGCCAGCAGCCCGAGGGGGATGGGAGAGACCCAGTACTTC. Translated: CASSPRGMGETQYF.